The rows below give T cell receptor beta chains drawn from one sample of a study of metastatic and nonmetastatic thyroid tumors. TCRdb re-called clones from the PCR reads using MiXCR. The sample carries around 16,000 clones, 24% recorded once. Sequenced material: tumor tissue. These receptor sequences come from a male donor with papillary thyroid cancer or a benign thyroid nodule (not recorded which). Some clones in this sample may be carry-over from other donors' samples. The conserved cysteine and the conserved F or W are not part of the CDR3 here. Part of the rows lack a size; the others show once, few, many or a class for expanded clones.

v_gene,abundance,j_gene,CDR3aa
TRBV5-1,once,TRBJ2-3,ASTSGQGTDTQY
TRBV19,many,TRBJ2-5,ATRQAGETQY
TRBV7-8,-,TRBJ2-7,ASSPYSGGITYEQY
TRBV28,medium-sized,TRBJ2-5,ASSPTSRETQY
TRBV28,medium-sized,TRBJ2-7,ASGVIAGVIEQY
TRBV11-2,-,TRBJ2-2,ASSLRGSQAGELF
TRBV12-3/TRBV12-4,-,TRBJ1-2,ASTAQTNYGYT
TRBV6-1,medium-sized,TRBJ2-7,ASSVSRASNYEQY
TRBV5-1,-,TRBJ1-2,ASESEGVYGYT
TRBV4-1,-,TRBJ2-7,ASSVLPGQGSYEQY
TRBV12-3/TRBV12-4,many,TRBJ1-1,ASSFLAVAF
TRBV10-3,many,TRBJ2-1,AISEPPSRGLF
TRBV6-2/TRBV6-3,-,TRBJ1-6,ASSSTDNSPLH
TRBV20-1,many,TRBJ1-1,SASTGATHTEAF
TRBV2,few,TRBJ1-2,ASSERVSSDGYT
TRBV4-2,once,TRBJ1-6,ASSQDGVSPLH
TRBV30,-,TRBJ1-2,ALSRGPNYGYT
TRBV29-1,-,TRBJ2-1,SVEVAGWPGDSIEQF
TRBV6-2/TRBV6-3,-,TRBJ2-1,ASTDPQGSNEQF
TRBV27,few,TRBJ1-2,ASSLGGVGYT
TRBV20-1,-,TRBJ2-7,SATGQRYEQY
TRBV28,few,TRBJ2-1,ASILSGDGYNEQF
TRBV20-1,-,TRBJ2-1,SARPWLAYNEQF
TRBV9,many,TRBJ1-1,ASSVDPGGASSEAF
TRBV5-1,many,TRBJ1-3,ASSLGPAGNTIY